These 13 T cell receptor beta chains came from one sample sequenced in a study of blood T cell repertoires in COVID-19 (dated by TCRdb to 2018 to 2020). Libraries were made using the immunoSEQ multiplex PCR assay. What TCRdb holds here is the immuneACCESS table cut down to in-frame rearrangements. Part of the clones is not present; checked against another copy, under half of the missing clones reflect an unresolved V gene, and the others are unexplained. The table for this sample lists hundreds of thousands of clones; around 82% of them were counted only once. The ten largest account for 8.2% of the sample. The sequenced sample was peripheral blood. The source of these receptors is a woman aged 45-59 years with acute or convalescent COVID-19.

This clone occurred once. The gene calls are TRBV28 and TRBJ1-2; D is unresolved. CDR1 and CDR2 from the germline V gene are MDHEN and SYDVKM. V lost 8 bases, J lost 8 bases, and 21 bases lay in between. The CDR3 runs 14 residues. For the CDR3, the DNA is TGTGCCAGCGGTTCCCCCTCTTGGCCATGGGGCTACACCTTC. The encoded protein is CASGSPSWPWGYTF.

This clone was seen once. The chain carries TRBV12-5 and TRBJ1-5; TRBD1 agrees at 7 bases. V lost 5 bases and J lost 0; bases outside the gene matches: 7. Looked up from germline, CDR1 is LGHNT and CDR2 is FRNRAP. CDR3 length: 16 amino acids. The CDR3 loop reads CASGKGQLISNQPQHF. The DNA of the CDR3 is TGTGCTAGTGGTAAGGGACAGCTCATTAGCAATCAGCCCCAGCATTTT.

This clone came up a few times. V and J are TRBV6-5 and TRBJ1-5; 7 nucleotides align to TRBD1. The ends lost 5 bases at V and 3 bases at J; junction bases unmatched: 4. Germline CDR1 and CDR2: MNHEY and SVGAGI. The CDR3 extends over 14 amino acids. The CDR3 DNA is TGTGCCAGCAGTCCGACAGGGCCCAATCAGCCCCAGCATTTT. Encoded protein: CASSPTGPNQPQHF.

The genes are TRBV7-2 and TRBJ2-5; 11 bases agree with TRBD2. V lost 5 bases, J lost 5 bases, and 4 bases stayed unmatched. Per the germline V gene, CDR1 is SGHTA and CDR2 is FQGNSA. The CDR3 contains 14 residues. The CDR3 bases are TGTGCCAGCAGCAAACTAGCGGGAGTCGAGACCCAGTACTTC. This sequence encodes CASSKLAGVETQYF.

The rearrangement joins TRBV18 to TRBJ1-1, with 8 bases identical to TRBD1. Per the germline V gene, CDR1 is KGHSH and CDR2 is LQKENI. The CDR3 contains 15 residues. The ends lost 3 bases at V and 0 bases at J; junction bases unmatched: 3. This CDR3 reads CASSPDRGVNTEAFF. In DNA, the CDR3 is TGTGCCAGCTCACCTGACAGGGGTGTGAACACTGAAGCTTTCTTT.

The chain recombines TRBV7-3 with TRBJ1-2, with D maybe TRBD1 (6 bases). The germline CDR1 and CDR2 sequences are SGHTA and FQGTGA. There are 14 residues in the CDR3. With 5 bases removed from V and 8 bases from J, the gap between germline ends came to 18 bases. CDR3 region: CASSGYRARGGYTF. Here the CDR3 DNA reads TGTGCCAGCAGCGGATACAGGGCACGAGGCGGCTACACCTTC.

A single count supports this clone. The CDR3 region is CASSTRLAGDRETQYF. CDR3 bases: TGTGCCAGCAGCACCCGTTTAGCGGGAGATCGGGAGACCCAGTACTTC. This rearrangement joins TRBV6-2 or TRBV6-3 to TRBJ2-5, with 9 bases that match TRBD2. Trimming cost V 6 bases and J 5 bases; bases outside gene matches: 13. The CDR3 spans 16 residues. CDR1 is MNHEY, CDR2 SVGEGT, per germline.

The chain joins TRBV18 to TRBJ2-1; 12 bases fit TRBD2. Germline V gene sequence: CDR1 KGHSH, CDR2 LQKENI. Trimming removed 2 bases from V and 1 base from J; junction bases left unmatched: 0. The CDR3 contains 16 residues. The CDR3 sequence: CASSPGTSGSYNEQFF. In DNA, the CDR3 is TGTGCCAGCTCACCAGGGACTAGCGGGTCCTACAATGAGCAGTTCTTC. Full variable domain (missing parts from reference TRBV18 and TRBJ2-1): NAGVMQNPRHLVRRRGQEARLRCSPMKGHSHVYWYRQLPEEGLKFMVYLQKENIIDESGMPKERFSAEFPKEGPSILRIQQVVRGDSAAYFCASSPGTSGSYNEQFFGPGTRLTVL.

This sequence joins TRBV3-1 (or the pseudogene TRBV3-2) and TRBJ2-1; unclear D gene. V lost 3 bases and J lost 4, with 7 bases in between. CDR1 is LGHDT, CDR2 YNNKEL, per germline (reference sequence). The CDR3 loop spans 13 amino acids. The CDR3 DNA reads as TGTGCCAGCAGCCAGTACGGGTACAATGAGCAGTTCTTC. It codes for CASSQYGYNEQFF.

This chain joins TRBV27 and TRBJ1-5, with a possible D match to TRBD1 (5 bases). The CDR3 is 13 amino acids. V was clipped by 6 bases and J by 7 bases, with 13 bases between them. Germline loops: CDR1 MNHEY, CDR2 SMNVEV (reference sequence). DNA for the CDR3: TGTGCCAGCAGCCCAGGGTTAAGGCAGCCCCAGCATTTT. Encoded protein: CASSPGLRQPQHF.

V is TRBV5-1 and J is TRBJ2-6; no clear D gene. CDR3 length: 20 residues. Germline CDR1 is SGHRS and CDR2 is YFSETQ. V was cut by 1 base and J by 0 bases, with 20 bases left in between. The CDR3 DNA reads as TGCGCCAGCAGCTTGTCCCGGATTCAGGCCTCCAACTCTGGGGCCAACGTCCTGACTTTC. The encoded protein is CASSLSRIQASNSGANVLTF.

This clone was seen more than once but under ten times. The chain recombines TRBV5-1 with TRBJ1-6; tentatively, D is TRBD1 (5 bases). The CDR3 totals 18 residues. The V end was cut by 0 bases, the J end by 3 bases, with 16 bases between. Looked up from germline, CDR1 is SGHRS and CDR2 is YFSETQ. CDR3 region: CASSLVRGGLDYNSPLHF. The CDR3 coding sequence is TGCGCCAGCAGCTTGGTACGCGGGGGACTCGACTATAATTCACCCCTCCACTTT.

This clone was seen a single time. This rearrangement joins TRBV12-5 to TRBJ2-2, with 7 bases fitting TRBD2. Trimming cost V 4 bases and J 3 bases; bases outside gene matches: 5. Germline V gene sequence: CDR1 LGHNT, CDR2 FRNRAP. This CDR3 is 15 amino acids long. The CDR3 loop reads CASGSGEGHTGELFF. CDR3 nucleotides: TGTGCTAGTGGTTCGGGGGAGGGCCACACCGGGGAGCTGTTTTTT.